This TCR beta chain was sequenced in a study of blood T cell repertoires in COVID-19 (TCRdb year 2020). Background for the entire study: The collaborator samples originated in the United States, Italy and Spain and spanned the acute and convalescent phases of COVID-19. Subjects who had been exposed to COVID-19, were actively infected with it, or had recovered from it provided the deeply sampled blood TCRbeta repertoires that made up the dataset. The prospective study material was composed of cDNA or gDNA derived from T cells, B-cell-depleted T cells, or PBMCs. The repertoires were made available in a free public database intended to serve as a resource for research on the immune response to SARS-CoV-2. Where HLA class I and class II types were available, the types were taken from metadata supplied by the sample provider, not from assay-based typing. A de-identified subject ID, COVID-19 status, age in years and sex were almost always included in the sample metadata. Samples were obtained from the ongoing ImmuneRACE study (first 160 participants) and from 1,254 subjects provided by 6 global collaborators. Findings and caveats that apply to the study as a whole: Clinical and demographic metadata were provided uncurated, with the amount varying by source and participant.

Collaborating institutions collected whole blood in K2EDTA tubes following their own protocols. Collaborator samples were shipped for TCRbeta analysis as frozen whole blood, isolated PBMCs, or DNA extracted from either sample type. TCRbeta CDR3 regions were amplified from genomic DNA using the immunoSEQ Assay, a bias-controlled multiplex PCR. As for the original processing: Within the assay, amplification of reference gene primers was used to estimate how many nucleated cells each sample contained. To quantify the absolute abundance of each unique TCRbeta CDR3 rearrangement, sequence reads were collapsed and filtered. For each sample, productive Simpson clonality was calculated as the square root of Simpson's diversity index over productive rearrangements. The clones in this table, taken by TCRdb from immuneACCESS, are in-frame only. Not every clone is retained; where verified, under half of the shortfall comes from an unresolved V gene, and the cause of the rest is unknown. D and trimming come from the DNA, and the V and J calls and clone size come from that table. Here the sample has 130,000 to 150,000 clones; approximately 84% occur a single time. The top ten clones comprise about 2.8% of the sample.

There are 15 amino acids in the CDR3, from cysteine to phenylalanine inclusive. CDR3 DNA is the only sequence kept; it has 45 bases, read in frame from the first base. Reading the germline V gene (reference sequence) gives CDR1 SGHKS and CDR2 YYEKEE. Germline trimming: 0 bases from V, 4 bases from J; junction bases outside gene matches: 1. For this clone: It lacks a known antigen. The sample holds no much larger clone one base away, and base qualities are not on file.

The sample taken for sequencing was peripheral blood. The TCR sequence derives from a human donor with acute or convalescent COVID-19. The donor label of this sample is uncertain. The V and J segments used are TRBV5-5 and TRBJ2-1, with 10 bases matching TRBD2. The DNA reads as follows: TGTGCCAGCAGCTTGGGGACTAGCGGTTACAATGAGCAGTTCTTC. The resulting protein is CASSLGTSGYNEQFF.